Below are 21 T cell receptor beta chains sequenced from a single sample in a study of T cells in Graves' hyperthyroidism and ophthalmopathy. Amplification of TCR beta CDR3 regions used RNA as the template. First-round RT-PCR with HTBI primers amplified the TCR CDR3 region. TCRdb itself ran the multiplex PCR reads through MiXCR, one entry per CDR3 protein. The sample includes hundreds of thousands of distinct CDR3 sequences, approximately 13% seen only once; the top ten take around 9.2%. The sample comprised blood. The origin of the receptors is a woman younger than 30 with Graves' hyperthyroidism.

This clonotype appeared many times. This chain connects TRBV10-3 to TRBJ2-3, with 11 bases matching TRBD2. The V segment lost 6 bases and the J segment 3 bases; nucleotides outside the gene matches: 2. Looked up from germline, CDR1 is ENHRY and CDR2 is SYGVKD. The CDR3 loop spans 14 amino acids. CDR3 sequence: CAISGTSGTDTQYF. The DNA of the CDR3 is TGTGCCATCAGCGGGACTAGCGGTACAGATACGCAGTATTTT.

In its sample, this clonotype was seen many times. The gene calls are TRBV6-2 or TRBV6-3 and TRBJ2-1; 8 nucleotides align to TRBD2. CDR3 length equals 17 residues. V lost 0 bases, J lost 8 bases, and 12 bases stayed unmatched. Germline CDR1 and CDR2: MNHEY and SVGEGT. The CDR3 here is CASSYSPSGWYRYEQFF. In DNA form, the CDR3 reads TGTGCCAGCAGTTACTCTCCTAGCGGGTGGTATAGGTATGAGCAGTTCTTC.

This clonotype has at least ten counts. V gene TRBV7-2 combines with J gene TRBJ1-5; D is unresolved. The CDR3 covers 15 residues. Germline CDR1 is SGHTA and CDR2 is FQGNSA. V lost 1 base and J 5 bases, leaving 12 bases between the germline ends. CDR3 nucleotides: TGTGCCAGCAGCTTAGGCGCAGGTAGTGATCAGCCCCAGCATTTT. It translates to CASSLGAGSDQPQHF.

The table lists this clonotype with many counts. The chain links TRBV20-1 to TRBJ1-6; D uncertain. CDR1 and CDR2 (germline): DFQATT, SNEGSKA (reference sequence). Deletions cut 1 base from V and 0 bases from J, with 7 bases between. The CDR3 consists of 15 residues. The CDR3 here is CSARGISSYNSPLHF. DNA of the CDR3: TGCAGTGCTAGAGGGATTAGCTCCTATAATTCACCCCTCCACTTT.

On this clonotype: One base away lies a much larger clone, so this may be a sequencing read error. The final CDR3 position lacks the conserved phenylalanine or tryptophan, pointing to a likely read error. The rearrangement links TRBV7-3 to TRBJ2-7, with TRBD1 matching 11 bases. Germline V gene sequence: CDR1 SGHTA, CDR2 FQGTGA. The junction had 11 bases not matched to a gene; V was cut back by 5 bases and J by 2 bases. The CDR3 is 17 residues long. As DNA, the CDR3 is TGTGCCAGCAGCCCTGGACAGGGGGCCGTGGGAGCCTACGAGCAGTACTCC. Encoded protein: CASSPGQGAVGAYEQYS.

This clonotype turned up a few times. This chain uses TRBV3-1 with TRBJ1-2, with TRBD1 as a possible D gene (5 bases). CDR3 size: 15 residues. Trimming stripped 0 bases from V and 3 bases from J, with 11 bases between. The germline gives CDR1 LGHDT, CDR2 YNNKEL (reference sequence). CDR3 coding DNA: TGTGCCAGCAGCCAAGACGGGCGGGGACACTATGGCTACACCTTC. Amino acid sequence: CASSQDGRGHYGYTF.

There are many counts of this clonotype. V gene TRBV19 combines with J gene TRBJ1-5; no reliable D call. Trimming took off 3 bases at V and 5 bases at J, with 8 bases between the two ends. The CDR3 has 13 amino acids. Germline V gene lookup returns CDR1 LNHDA and CDR2 SQIVND (reference sequence). The CDR3 DNA reads TGTGCCAGTAGTATCGACGGGTATCAGCCCCAGCATTTT. It yields the protein CASSIDGYQPQHF.

This clonotype has a count of ten or more. The chain combines TRBV7-2 with TRBJ2-7; no definite D call. CDR3 length equals 15 residues. Per germline, CDR1 SGHTA and CDR2 FQGNSA. V was pared by 2 bases and J by 0 bases, with 11 bases between. CDR3 region: CASSLSGILSYEQYF. The CDR3 coding sequence is TGTGCCAGCAGCTTAAGTGGGATCCTCTCCTACGAGCAGTACTTC. The entire variable domain, with the rest obtained from reference TRBV7-2 and TRBJ2-7, is as follows: GAGVSQSPSNKVTEKGKDVELRCDPISGHTALYWYRQSLGQGLEFLIYFQGNSAPDKSGLPSDRFSAERTGGSVSTLTIQRTQQEDSAVYLCASSLSGILSYEQYFGPGTRLTVT.

This clonotype was picked up many times. The chain joins TRBV7-9 to TRBJ1-4; D remains unclear. CDR3 length: 14 residues. With 6 bases removed from V and 8 bases from J, the gap between germline ends came to 16 bases. Looked up from germline, CDR1 is SEHNR and CDR2 is FQNEAQ (reference sequence). The CDR3 region is CASSPTLGREKLFF. The DNA for the CDR3 is TGTGCCAGCAGTCCGACCCTAGGGCGCGAAAAACTGTTTTTT.

This clonotype was picked up many times. The chain has TRBV6-1 and TRBJ2-5, with D possibly being TRBD2 (5 bases). CDR1 and CDR2 (germline): MNHNS, SASEGT. This CDR3 has 13 amino acids. V was pared by 4 bases and J by 2 bases, with 8 bases between. CDR3 sequence (DNA): TGTGCCAGCAGTGCCGGGATACAAGAGACCCAGTACTTC. Translating gives CASSAGIQETQYF.

V usage is TRBV20-1 and J usage is TRBJ1-6; 7 bases fit TRBD1. The length of the CDR3 is 14 residues. In germline, CDR1 is DFQATT, CDR2 SNEGSKA (reference sequence). The junction had 1 base not matched to a gene; V was cut back by 5 bases and J by 0 bases. CDR3 nucleotide sequence: TGCAGTGCTGGGGACAGCTCCTATAATTCACCCCTCCACTTT. This translates into CSAGDSSYNSPLHF.

The rearrangement joins TRBV5-1 to TRBJ1-4, with D possibly being TRBD1 (6 bases). Looked up from germline, CDR1 is SGHRS and CDR2 is YFSETQ. This CDR3 is 15 amino acids long. Trimming removed 1 base from V and 7 bases from J, with 14 bases in between. The CDR3 nucleotides are TGCGCCAGCAGCTTGCGATCGGGGGGCAGTGAAAAACTGTTTTTT. Translated, it gives CASSLRSGGSEKLFF.

This clonotype was seen repeatedly, ten times or more. The gene calls are TRBV2 and TRBJ1-3; D is unclear. Germline V gene lookup returns CDR1 SNHLY and CDR2 FYNNEI. CDR3 size: 15 residues. V lost 1 base and J lost 4, with 11 bases in between. The DNA of the CDR3 is TGTGCCAGCAGTGAAGGTCGGAGGGCCGGAAACACCATATATTTT. Encoded protein: CASSEGRRAGNTIYF.

This clonotype occurred many times. In DNA form, the CDR3 reads TGTGCCAGCAGTGGGGCGGAAGTCCTCCCCTCCGAGCAGTACTTC. Its translation: CASSGAEVLPSEQYF. V usage is TRBV2 and J usage is TRBJ2-7, with D hard to call. Trimming removed 4 bases from V and 6 bases from J, with 19 bases in between. Germline lookup yields CDR1 SNHLY and CDR2 FYNNEI. This CDR3 comprises 15 residues.

This clonotype was seen ten or more times. The V and J genes are TRBV6-1 and TRBJ2-2; D unclear. The CDR3 is 12 residues long. Germline values: CDR1 MNHNS, CDR2 SASEGT. V lost 5 bases and J 3 bases, leaving 4 bases between the germline ends. The CDR3 nucleotides are TGTGCCAGCAGTATCCACACCGGGGAGCTGTTTTTT. Translated, it gives CASSIHTGELFF.

Ten or more counts support this clonotype. The chain recombines TRBV2 with TRBJ1-4; D perhaps matches TRBD1 (5 bases). CDR1 is SNHLY and CDR2 is FYNNEI in the germline V gene. V gave up 6 bases and J gave up 5 bases, with 22 bases separating them. This CDR3 is built from 17 residues. The CDR3 bases are TGTGCCAGCAGACGGGTCGAAATAGTAGGGGTAAATGAAAAACTGTTTTTT. Protein product: CASRRVEIVGVNEKLFF.

This clonotype was detected many times. The CDR3 protein is CASTRTGVNEQFF. CDR3 DNA sequence: TGTGCCAGCACCCGGACAGGGGTCAATGAGCAGTTCTTC. The chain links TRBV12-3 or TRBV12-4 to TRBJ2-1; 9 bases are shared with TRBD1. J was trimmed by 6 bases and V by 7 bases; bases with no gene match: 4. CDR3 size: 13 residues.

The V gene is TRBV10-2, the J gene TRBJ2-1; 10 nucleotides match TRBD2. Germline assignment: CDR1 WSHSY and CDR2 SAAADI. Losses at the gene ends were 6 bases for V and 5 bases for J; bases not matched to a gene: 4. There are 14 residues in the CDR3. The chain's CDR3 is CASRLAGGHNEQFF. In nucleotides, the CDR3 is TGCGCCAGCAGGTTAGCGGGAGGCCACAATGAGCAGTTCTTC.

This clonotype has a handful of counts. The chain has TRBV29-1 and TRBJ2-7; D possibly corresponds to TRBD2 (6 bases). This CDR3 spans 14 amino acids. Germline CDR1 reads SQVTM; CDR2 reads ANQGSEA. V lost 3 bases, J lost 3 bases, and 15 bases lay in between. The CDR3 nucleotides read TGCAGCGTTGACGGGGACCGGGGGAACTACGAGCAGTACTTC. Amino acids: CSVDGDRGNYEQYF.

This clonotype showed up many times. This rearrangement joins TRBV20-1 to TRBJ1-1; 8 bases are a match to TRBD1. The CDR3 has 16 residues. Per germline, CDR1 DFQATT and CDR2 SNEGSKA (reference sequence). J lost 0 bases, V lost 3 bases, and 9 bases had no gene match. CDR3 protein: CSASGRGRGMNTEAFF. The CDR3, as DNA: TGCAGTGCTAGCGGCAGGGGGCGCGGAATGAACACTGAAGCTTTCTTT.

This clonotype was counted ten times or more. The rearrangement links TRBV27 to TRBJ2-6; possibly TRBD2 for D (7 bases). The V end lost 8 bases, the J end lost 0 bases, and 11 bases lay between the germline ends. The CDR3 is 15 amino acids. The V gene's germline CDR1 is MNHEY and CDR2 SMNVEV (reference sequence). In nucleotides, the CDR3 is TGTGCCAGCGCGGCGGGGGCCTCTGGGGCCAACGTCCTGACTTTC. Its protein is CASAAGASGANVLTF.